This TCR beta chain was captured in a study of naive and memory T cell subsets. Study-level points and caveats: Activation and differentiation may alter RNA-based TCR counts.

This CDR3 has 14 amino acids. The V gene end was trimmed by 1 base and the J gene end by 7 bases; junction bases not matched to a gene: 4. Looked up from germline, CDR1 is DFQATT and CDR2 is SNEGSKA (reference sequence). Cells stained for CD3, CD4, CD8, CD45RA, CD27 and viability were sorted into four CD45RA/CD27 subsets. This clonotype was seen only a few times. What it binds is unknown. Two oligonucleotides, mixed equimolar, formed the beta constant-region primer covering TRBC1 and TRBC2. Four rounds of PCR amplified the ligated cDNA using nested alpha and beta constant-region primers plus SP2. A 12-nucleotide UMI and the SP2 primer were added to the cDNA 3' end by oligonucleotide ligation. A single record per CDR3 protein comes from TCRdb applying MiXCR to the UMI-ligation and nested PCR reads. This table holds around 130,000 distinct CDR3 sequences, 36% found once.

The chain couples TRBV20-1 to TRBJ1-3; 10 nucleotides align to TRBD1. This receptor was taken from a human donor in good health. Material: central memory CD4+ T cells from blood. The CDR3 region is CSARVPGQGNTIYF. The CDR3 DNA reads as TGCAGTGCTAGAGTACCGGGACAGGGGAACACCATATATTTT.